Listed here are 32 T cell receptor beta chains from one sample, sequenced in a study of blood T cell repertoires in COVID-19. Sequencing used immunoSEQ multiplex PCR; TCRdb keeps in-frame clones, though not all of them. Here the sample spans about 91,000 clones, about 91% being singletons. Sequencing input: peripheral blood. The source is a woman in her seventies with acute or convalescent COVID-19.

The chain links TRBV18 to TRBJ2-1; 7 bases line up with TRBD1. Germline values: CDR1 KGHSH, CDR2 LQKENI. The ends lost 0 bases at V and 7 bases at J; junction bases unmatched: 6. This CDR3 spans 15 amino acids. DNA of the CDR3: TGTGCCAGCTCACCACCGCTGACAGGGTCAAATGAGCAGTTCTTC. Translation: CASSPPLTGSNEQFF.

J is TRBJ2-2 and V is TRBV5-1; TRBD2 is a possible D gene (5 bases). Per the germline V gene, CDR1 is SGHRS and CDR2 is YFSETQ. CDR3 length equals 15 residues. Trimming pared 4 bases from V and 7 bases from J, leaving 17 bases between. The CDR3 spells CASSPTSGGFGELFF. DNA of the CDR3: TGCGCCAGCAGCCCAACCAGCGGCGGCTTCGGGGAGCTGTTTTTT. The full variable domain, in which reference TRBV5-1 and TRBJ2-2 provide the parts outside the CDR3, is KAGVTQTPRYLIKTRGQQVTLSCSPISGHRSVSWYQQTPGQGLQFLFEYFSETQRNKGNFPGRFSGRQFSNSRSEMNVSTLELGDSALYLCASSPTSGGFGELFFGEGSRLTVL.

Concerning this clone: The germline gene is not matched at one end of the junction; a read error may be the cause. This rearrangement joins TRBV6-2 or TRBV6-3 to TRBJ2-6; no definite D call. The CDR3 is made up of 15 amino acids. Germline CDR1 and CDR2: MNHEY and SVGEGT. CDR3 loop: CASSNSLPGANVLTF. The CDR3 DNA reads TGTGCCAGCAGTAACTCTCTCCCTGGGGCCAACGTCCTGACTTTC.

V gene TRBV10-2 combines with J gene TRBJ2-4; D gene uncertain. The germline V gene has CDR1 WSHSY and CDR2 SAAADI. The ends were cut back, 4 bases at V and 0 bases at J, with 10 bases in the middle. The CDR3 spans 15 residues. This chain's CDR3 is CASSVSKLAKNIQYF. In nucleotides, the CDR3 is TGCGCCAGCAGTGTTTCGAAACTAGCCAAAAACATTCAGTACTTC.

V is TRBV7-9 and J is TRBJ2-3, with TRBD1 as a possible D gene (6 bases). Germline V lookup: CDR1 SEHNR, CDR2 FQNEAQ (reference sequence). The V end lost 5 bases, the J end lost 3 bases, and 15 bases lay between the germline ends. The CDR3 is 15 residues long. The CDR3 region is CASSRDTSWTDTQYF. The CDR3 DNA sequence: TGTGCCAGCAGCCGGGACACCAGTTGGACAGATACGCAGTATTTT. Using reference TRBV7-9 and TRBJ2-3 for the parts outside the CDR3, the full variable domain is DTGVSQNPRHKITKRGQNVTFRCDPISEHNRLYWYRQTLGQGPEFLTYFQNEAQLEKSRLLSDRFSAERPKGSFSTLEIQRTEQGDSAMYLCASSRDTSWTDTQYFGPGTRLTVL.

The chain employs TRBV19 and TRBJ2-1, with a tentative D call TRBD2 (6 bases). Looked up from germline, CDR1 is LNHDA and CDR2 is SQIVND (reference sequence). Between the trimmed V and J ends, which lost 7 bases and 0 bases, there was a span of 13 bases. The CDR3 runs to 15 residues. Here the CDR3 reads CASKGTSSSYNEQFF. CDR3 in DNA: TGTGCCAGTAAGGGAACTAGCAGCTCCTACAATGAGCAGTTCTTC.

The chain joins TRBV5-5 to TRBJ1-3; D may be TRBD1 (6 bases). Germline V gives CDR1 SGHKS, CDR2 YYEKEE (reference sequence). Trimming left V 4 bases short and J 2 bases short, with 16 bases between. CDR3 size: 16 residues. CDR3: CASSPAGASTGNTIYF. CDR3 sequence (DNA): TGTGCCAGCAGCCCCGCGGGGGCGAGTACTGGAAACACCATATATTTT.

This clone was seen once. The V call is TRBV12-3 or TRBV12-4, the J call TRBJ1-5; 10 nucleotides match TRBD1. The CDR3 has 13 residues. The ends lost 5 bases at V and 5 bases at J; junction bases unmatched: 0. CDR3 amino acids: CASSGTGDQPQHF. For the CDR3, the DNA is TGTGCCAGCAGTGGGACAGGGGATCAGCCCCAGCATTTT.

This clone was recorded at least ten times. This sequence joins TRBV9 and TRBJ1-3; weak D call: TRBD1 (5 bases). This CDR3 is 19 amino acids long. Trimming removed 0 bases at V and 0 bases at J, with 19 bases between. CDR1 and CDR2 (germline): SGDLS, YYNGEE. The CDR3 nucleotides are TGTGCCAGCAGCGTAGCCCAGGGAGGTGGAGCGATCTCTGGAAACACCATATATTTT. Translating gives CASSVAQGGGAISGNTIYF.

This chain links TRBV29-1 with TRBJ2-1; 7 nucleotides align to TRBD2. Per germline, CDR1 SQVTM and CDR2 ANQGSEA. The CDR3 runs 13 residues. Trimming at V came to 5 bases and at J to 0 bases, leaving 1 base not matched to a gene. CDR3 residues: CSVRTSSYNEQFF. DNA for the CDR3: TGCAGCGTTCGGACTAGCTCCTACAATGAGCAGTTCTTC.

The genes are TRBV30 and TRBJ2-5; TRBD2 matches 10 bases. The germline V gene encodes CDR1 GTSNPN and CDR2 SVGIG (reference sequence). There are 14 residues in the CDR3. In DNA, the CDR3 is TGTACCATGGGGAGCGGGAGGGCCGGGGAGACCCAGTACTTC. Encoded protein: CTMGSGRAGETQYF. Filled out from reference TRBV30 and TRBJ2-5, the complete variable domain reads SQTIHQWPATLVQPVGSPLSLECTVEGTSNPNLYWYRQAAGRGLQLLFYSVGIGQISSEVPQNLSASRPQDRQFILSSKKLLLSDSGFYLCTMGSGRAGETQYFGPGTRLLVL.

In DNA, the CDR3 is TGTGCCAGCTCACTGTCAGTCAACACAGATACGCAGTATTTT. Translating it yields CASSLSVNTDTQYF. V and J are TRBV18 and TRBJ2-3, with unresolved D. The CDR3 contains 14 residues. In germline, CDR1 is KGHSH, CDR2 LQKENI. Trimming pared 4 bases from V and 2 bases from J, leaving 10 bases between.

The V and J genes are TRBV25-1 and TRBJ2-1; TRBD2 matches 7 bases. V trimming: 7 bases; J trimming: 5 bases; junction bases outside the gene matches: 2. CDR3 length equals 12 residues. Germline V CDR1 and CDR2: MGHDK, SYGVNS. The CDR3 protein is CASMGLHNEQFF. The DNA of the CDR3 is TGTGCCAGCATGGGACTACACAATGAGCAGTTCTTC.

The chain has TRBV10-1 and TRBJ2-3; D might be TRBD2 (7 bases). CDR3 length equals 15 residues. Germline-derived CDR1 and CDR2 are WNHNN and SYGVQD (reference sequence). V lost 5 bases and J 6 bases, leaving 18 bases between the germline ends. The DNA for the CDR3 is TGCGCCAGCAGTAAAACCCGGGGGGCCGCGGATACGCAGTATTTT. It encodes CASSKTRGAADTQYF.

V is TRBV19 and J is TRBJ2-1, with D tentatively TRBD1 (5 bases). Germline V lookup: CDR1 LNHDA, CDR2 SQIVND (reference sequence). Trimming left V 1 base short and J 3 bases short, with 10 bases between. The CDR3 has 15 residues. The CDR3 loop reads CASSIGETGYNEQFF. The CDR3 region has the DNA TGTGCCAGTAGTATAGGGGAAACAGGCTACAATGAGCAGTTCTTC.

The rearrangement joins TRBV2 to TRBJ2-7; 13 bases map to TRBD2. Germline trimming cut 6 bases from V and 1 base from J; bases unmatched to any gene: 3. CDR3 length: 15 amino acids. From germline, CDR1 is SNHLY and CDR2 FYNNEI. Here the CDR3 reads CASRGTSGISYEQYF. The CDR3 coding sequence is TGTGCCAGCAGGGGGACTAGCGGGATATCCTACGAGCAGTACTTC.

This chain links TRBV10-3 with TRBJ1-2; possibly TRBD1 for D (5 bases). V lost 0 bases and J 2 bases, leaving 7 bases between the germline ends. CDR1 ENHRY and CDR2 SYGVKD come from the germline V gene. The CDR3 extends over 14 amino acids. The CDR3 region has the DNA TGTGCCATCAGTGAGTCTGGGGCGAACTATGGCTACACCTTC. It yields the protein CAISESGANYGYTF.

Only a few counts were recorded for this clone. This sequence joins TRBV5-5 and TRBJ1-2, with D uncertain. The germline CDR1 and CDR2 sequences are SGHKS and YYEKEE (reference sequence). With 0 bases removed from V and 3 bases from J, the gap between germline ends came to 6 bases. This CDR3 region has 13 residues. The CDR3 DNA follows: TGTGCCAGCAGCTTGGAGCCGGACTATGGCTACACCTTC. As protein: CASSLEPDYGYTF.

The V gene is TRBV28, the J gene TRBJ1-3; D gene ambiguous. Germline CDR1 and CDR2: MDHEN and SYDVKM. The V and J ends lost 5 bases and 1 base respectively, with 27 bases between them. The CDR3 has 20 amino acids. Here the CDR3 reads CASSPPVTLVMRPSGNTIYF. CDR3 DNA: TGTGCCAGCAGTCCACCGGTGACACTGGTAATGCGACCTTCTGGAAACACCATATATTTT. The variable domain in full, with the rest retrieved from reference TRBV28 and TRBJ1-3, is DVKVTQSSRYLVKRTGEKVFLECVQDMDHENMFWYRQDPGLGLRLIYFSYDVKMKEKGDIPEGYSVSREKKERFSLILESASTNQTSMYLCASSPPVTLVMRPSGNTIYFGEGSWLTVV.

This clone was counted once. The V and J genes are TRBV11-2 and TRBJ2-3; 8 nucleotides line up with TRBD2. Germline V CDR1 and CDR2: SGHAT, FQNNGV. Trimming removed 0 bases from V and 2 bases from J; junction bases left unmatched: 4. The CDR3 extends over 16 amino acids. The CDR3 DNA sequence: TGTGCCAGCAGCTTAGAAGGCGGGGGGATCACAGATACGCAGTATTTT. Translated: CASSLEGGGITDTQYF.

This chain's CDR3 is CASSIGGENEQFF. CDR3 coding DNA: TGTGCCAGTAGTATAGGGGGCGAAAATGAGCAGTTCTTC. This chain links TRBV19 with TRBJ2-1, with D possibly TRBD1 on 5 matching bases. Germline lookup yields CDR1 LNHDA and CDR2 SQIVND (reference sequence). V shed 1 base and J shed 7 bases, with 8 bases lying between them. CDR3 length: 13 amino acids.

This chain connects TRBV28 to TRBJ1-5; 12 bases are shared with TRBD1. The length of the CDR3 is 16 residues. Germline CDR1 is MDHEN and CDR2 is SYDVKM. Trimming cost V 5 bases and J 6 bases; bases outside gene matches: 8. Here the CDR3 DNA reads TGTGCCAGCAGTCTCCGGGACAGGGGGCAATCTCAGCCCCAGCATTTT. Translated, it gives CASSLRDRGQSQPQHF.

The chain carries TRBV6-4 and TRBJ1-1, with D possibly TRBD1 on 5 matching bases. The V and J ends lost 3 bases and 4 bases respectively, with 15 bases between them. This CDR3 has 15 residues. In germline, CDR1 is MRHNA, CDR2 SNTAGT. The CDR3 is CASSETGRVRTEAFF. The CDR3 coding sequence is TGTGCCAGCAGTGAAACGGGCAGGGTGCGCACTGAAGCTTTCTTT.

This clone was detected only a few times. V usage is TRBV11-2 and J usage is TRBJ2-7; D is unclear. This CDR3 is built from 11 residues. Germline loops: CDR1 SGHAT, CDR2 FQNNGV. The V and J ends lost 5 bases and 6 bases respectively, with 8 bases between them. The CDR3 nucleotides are TGTGCCAGCAGCCCCTCCCGCGAGCAGTACTTC. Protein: CASSPSREQYF.

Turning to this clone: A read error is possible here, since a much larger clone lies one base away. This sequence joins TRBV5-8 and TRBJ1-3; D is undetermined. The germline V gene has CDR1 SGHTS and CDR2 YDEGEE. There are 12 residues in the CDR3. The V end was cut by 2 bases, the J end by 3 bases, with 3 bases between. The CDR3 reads CASSFLGNTIYF. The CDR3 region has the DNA TGTGCCAGCAGCTTTCTTGGAAACACCATATATTTT.

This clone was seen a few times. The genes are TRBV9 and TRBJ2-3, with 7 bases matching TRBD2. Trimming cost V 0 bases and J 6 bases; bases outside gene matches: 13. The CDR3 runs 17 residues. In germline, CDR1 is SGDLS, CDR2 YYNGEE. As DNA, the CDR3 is TGTGCCAGCAGCGTAGAGGGCGGGGGAGCCCCGTGGGATACGCAGTATTTT. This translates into CASSVEGGGAPWDTQYF.

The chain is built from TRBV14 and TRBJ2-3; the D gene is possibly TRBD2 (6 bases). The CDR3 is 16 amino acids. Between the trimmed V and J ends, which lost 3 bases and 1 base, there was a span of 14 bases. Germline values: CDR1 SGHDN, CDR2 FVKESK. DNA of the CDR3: TGTGCCAGCAGCCAGGTAGGACGGAGGGGCACAGATACGCAGTATTTT. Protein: CASSQVGRRGTDTQYF. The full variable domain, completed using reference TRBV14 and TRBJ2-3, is EAGVTQFPSHSVIEKGQTVTLRCDPISGHDNLYWYRRVMGKEIKFLLHFVKESKQDESGMPNNRFLAERTGGTYSTLKVQPAELEDSGVYFCASSQVGRRGTDTQYFGPGTRLTVL.

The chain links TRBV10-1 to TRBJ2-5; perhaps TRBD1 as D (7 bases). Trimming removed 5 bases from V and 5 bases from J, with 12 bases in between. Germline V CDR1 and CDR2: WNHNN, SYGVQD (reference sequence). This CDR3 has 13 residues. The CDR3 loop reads CASSRDSGETQYF. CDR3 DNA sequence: TGCGCCAGCAGTCGGGACAGCGGGGAGACCCAGTACTTC.

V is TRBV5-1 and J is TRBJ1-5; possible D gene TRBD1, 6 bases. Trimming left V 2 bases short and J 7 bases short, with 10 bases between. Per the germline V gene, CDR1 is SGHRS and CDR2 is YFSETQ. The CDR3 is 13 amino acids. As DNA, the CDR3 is TGCGCCAGCAGCTTTTCAGGGGCGCAGCCCCAGCATTTT. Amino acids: CASSFSGAQPQHF.

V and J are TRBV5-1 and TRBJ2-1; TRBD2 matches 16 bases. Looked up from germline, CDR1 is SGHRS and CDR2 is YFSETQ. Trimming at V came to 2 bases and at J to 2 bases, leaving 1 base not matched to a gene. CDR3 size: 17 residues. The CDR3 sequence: CASSFGTSGRAYNEQFF. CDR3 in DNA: TGCGCCAGCAGCTTCGGGACTAGCGGGAGGGCCTACAATGAGCAGTTCTTC.

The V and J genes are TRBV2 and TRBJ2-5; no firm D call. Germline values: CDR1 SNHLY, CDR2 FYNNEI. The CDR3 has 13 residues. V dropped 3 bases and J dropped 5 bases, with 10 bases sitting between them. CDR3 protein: CASSDWSQETQYF. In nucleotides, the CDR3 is TGTGCCAGCAGTGACTGGAGTCAGGAGACCCAGTACTTC.

The CDR3 protein is CASSSSRGRGTGELFF. The CDR3 DNA follows: TGTGCCAGCAGTTCCTCTCGGGGCAGGGGGACCGGGGAGCTGTTTTTT. The chain carries TRBV27 and TRBJ2-2; 7 nucleotides match TRBD1. Germline V gene sequence: CDR1 MNHEY, CDR2 SMNVEV (reference sequence). The CDR3 is 16 amino acids. After removal of 4 bases from V and 5 bases from J, the junction contained 10 bases not matched to a gene.